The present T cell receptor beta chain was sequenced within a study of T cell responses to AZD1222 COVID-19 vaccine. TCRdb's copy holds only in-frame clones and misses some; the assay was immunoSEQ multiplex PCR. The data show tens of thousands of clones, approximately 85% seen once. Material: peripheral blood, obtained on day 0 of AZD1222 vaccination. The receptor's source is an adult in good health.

CDR3 in amino acids: CASSEGPGRQSPLHF. The CDR3 region has the DNA TGTGCCAGCAGTGAGGGCCCCGGCAGGCAATCACCCCTCCACTTT. V and J are TRBV6-1 and TRBJ1-6, with D uncertain. Trimming left V 3 bases short and J 10 bases short, with 16 bases between. The germline V gene encodes CDR1 MNHNS and CDR2 SASEGT. CDR3 length: 15 amino acids.